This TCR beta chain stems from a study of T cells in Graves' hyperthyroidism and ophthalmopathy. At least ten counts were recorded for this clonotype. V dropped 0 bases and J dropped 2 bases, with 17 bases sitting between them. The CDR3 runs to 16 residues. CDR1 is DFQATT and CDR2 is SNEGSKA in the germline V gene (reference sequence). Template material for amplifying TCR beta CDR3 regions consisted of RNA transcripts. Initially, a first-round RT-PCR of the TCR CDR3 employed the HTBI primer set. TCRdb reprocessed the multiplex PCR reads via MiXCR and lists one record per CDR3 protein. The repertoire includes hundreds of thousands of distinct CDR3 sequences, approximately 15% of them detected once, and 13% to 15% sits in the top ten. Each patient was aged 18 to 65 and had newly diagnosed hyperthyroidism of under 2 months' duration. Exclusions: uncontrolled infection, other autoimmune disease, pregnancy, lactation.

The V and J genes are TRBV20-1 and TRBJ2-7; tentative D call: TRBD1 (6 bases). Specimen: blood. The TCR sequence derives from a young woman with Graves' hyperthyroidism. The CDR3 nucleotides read TGCAGTGCTAGAGACCCTGGTGGAGACAGGACCTACGAGCAGTACTTC. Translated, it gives CSARDPGGDRTYEQYF.